What follows are 18 T cell receptor beta chains derived from one specimen sequenced in a study of blood T cell repertoires in COVID-19. Only in-frame clones appear in the TCRdb table, and some are missing; sequencing was by immunoSEQ multiplex PCR. The repertoire includes under 250,000 clones, roughly 80% of them detected once, and 2% to 3% sits in the top ten. Sequences were obtained from peripheral blood. These receptors came from a woman between 65 and 79 years old with active or convalescent COVID-19.

The J gene is TRBJ1-1, the V gene TRBV6-5; D call uncertain. V was clipped by 7 bases and J by 0 bases, with 9 bases between them. This CDR3 contains 13 residues. Per the germline V gene, CDR1 is MNHEY and CDR2 is SVGAGI. This CDR3 is CASTEVMNTEAFF. CDR3 bases: TGTGCCAGCACGGAGGTGATGAACACTGAAGCTTTCTTT.

The J gene is TRBJ1-6, the V gene TRBV4-3; weak D call: TRBD1 (6 bases). Deletions cut 0 bases from V and 7 bases from J, with 13 bases between. Germline CDR1 LGHNA, CDR2 YSLEER. This CDR3 spans 16 amino acids. Here the CDR3 reads CASSQDLGHKNSPLHF. CDR3 DNA: TGCGCCAGCAGCCAAGATCTGGGACACAAAAATTCACCCCTCCACTTT.

The chain carries TRBV5-1 and TRBJ2-1; weak D call: TRBD1 (6 bases). The V and J ends lost 2 bases and 0 bases respectively, with 9 bases between them. This CDR3 is built from 15 residues. The V gene's germline CDR1 is SGHRS and CDR2 YFSETQ. The CDR3, as DNA: TGCGCCAGCAGCTTACAGGGTTACTCCTACAATGAGCAGTTCTTC. Translating gives CASSLQGYSYNEQFF.

This clone was seen only a few times. This chain links TRBV29-1 with TRBJ1-1; D is uncertain. Trimming took 7 bases from V and 0 from J, leaving 6 bases between them. The CDR3 runs 11 residues. CDR1 SQVTM and CDR2 ANQGSEA come from the germline V gene. The CDR3 region has the DNA TGCAGCGCCAAGCTGAACACTGAAGCTTTCTTT. Its protein product is CSAKLNTEAFF.

CDR3 protein: CASRDQGLHGYTF. Written as DNA, the CDR3 is TGTGCCAGTAGAGATCAGGGACTCCATGGCTACACCTTC. The chain recombines TRBV19 with TRBJ1-2; the D gene is possibly TRBD1 (5 bases). The V and J ends lost 6 bases and 6 bases respectively, with 14 bases between them. This CDR3 comprises 13 residues. Germline V gene lookup returns CDR1 LNHDA and CDR2 SQIVND (reference sequence).

The genes are TRBV27 and TRBJ1-5, with TRBD1 matching 9 bases. Trimming took 6 bases from V and 4 from J; bases not matched to a gene: 13. Germline CDR1 is MNHEY and CDR2 is SMNVEV (reference sequence). CDR3 length: 17 residues. Here the CDR3 DNA reads TGTGCCAGCAGCTTGACAGGGGGGTTCGGGGCTAATCAGCCCCAGCATTTT. It codes for CASSLTGGFGANQPQHF.

This rearrangement joins TRBV9 to TRBJ2-7, with 11 bases lining up with TRBD2. The CDR3 length is 15 residues. V was pared by 4 bases and J by 2 bases, with 5 bases of the junction left unmatched. The germline V gene has CDR1 SGDLS and CDR2 YYNGEE. The CDR3 reads CASSPNSGGAYEQYF. The CDR3 DNA sequence: TGTGCCAGCAGCCCCAATAGCGGGGGGGCCTACGAGCAGTACTTC. Full variable domain (missing parts from reference TRBV9 and TRBJ2-7): DSGVTQTPKHLITATGQRVTLRCSPRSGDLSVYWYQQSLDQGLQFLIQYYNGEERAKGNILERFSAQQFPDLHSELNLSSLELGDSALYFCASSPNSGGAYEQYFGPGTRLTVT.

This chain connects TRBV6-5 to TRBJ1-4, with TRBD1 matching 10 bases. Germline loops: CDR1 MNHEY, CDR2 SVGAGI. V shed 3 bases and J 6 bases; nucleotides not matched to a gene: 4. The CDR3 is 15 amino acids. In DNA, the CDR3 is TGTGCCAGCAGTTATAGGGGACAGGGGTATGAAAAACTGTTTTTT. Translation gives CASSYRGQGYEKLFF.

This chain joins TRBV2 and TRBJ2-2, with D unclear. The V gene lost 7 bases and the J gene lost 3 bases, with 6 bases spanning the gap. The CDR3 is 12 residues long. CDR1 and CDR2 (germline): SNHLY, FYNNEI. The CDR3 loop reads CASNPYTGELFF. CDR3 DNA sequence: TGTGCCAGCAATCCCTACACCGGGGAGCTGTTTTTT.

This chain uses TRBV19 with TRBJ2-7; 9 nucleotides align to TRBD1. The germline CDR1 and CDR2 sequences are LNHDA and SQIVND (reference sequence). This CDR3 has 15 residues. Trimming cost V 3 bases and J 6 bases; bases outside gene matches: 9. The CDR3 DNA follows: TGTGCCAGTAGTATGGGACAGGGCTTAGTCGGCGAGCAGTACTTC. Translation: CASSMGQGLVGEQYF. The entire variable domain, with the rest obtained from reference TRBV19 and TRBJ2-7, is as follows: DGGITQSPKYLFRKEGQNVTLSCEQNLNHDAMYWYRQDPGQGLRLIYYSQIVNDFQKGDIAEGYSVSREKKESFPLTVTSAQKNPTAFYLCASSMGQGLVGEQYFGPGTRLTVT.

This CDR3 reads CASSDKYWAGVEQYF. CDR3 in DNA: TGTGCCAGCAGTGATAAGTACTGGGCGGGAGTCGAGCAGTACTTC. The rearrangement uses TRBV6-1 and TRBJ2-7, with TRBD2 matching 7 bases. Germline V CDR1 and CDR2: MNHNS, SASEGT. This CDR3 region has 15 residues. Trimming at V came to 3 bases and at J to 6 bases, leaving 11 bases not matched to a gene.

The chain couples TRBV18 to TRBJ1-5; D unclear. The CDR3 spans 13 residues. Trimming removed 8 bases at V and 0 bases at J, with 8 bases between. Germline CDR1 is KGHSH and CDR2 is LQKENI. DNA of the CDR3: TGTGCCAGCCGTGCGAATAGCAATCAGCCCCAGCATTTT. It is translated as CASRANSNQPQHF.

This chain connects TRBV21-1 to TRBJ2-6; whether TRBD1, the table's D call, matches the DNA was not checked. TRBV21-1 is tagged as a pseudogene. The CDR3 totals 20 residues. The CDR3 is CASSKVHRDRPNSGANVLTF. For the CDR3, the DNA is TGTGCCAGCAGCAAAGTGCACCGGGACAGACCCAACTCTGGGGCCAACGTCCTGACTTTC.

This chain connects TRBV27 to TRBJ1-1, with 7 bases matching TRBD1. Germline V gene sequence: CDR1 MNHEY, CDR2 SMNVEV (reference sequence). J gave up 0 bases and V 4 bases, and 17 bases lay outside the gene matches. The CDR3 length is 19 residues. The chain's CDR3 is CASSSTGAWANRMNTEAFF. The CDR3 coding sequence is TGTGCCAGCAGTTCAACAGGGGCGTGGGCGAACCGAATGAACACTGAAGCTTTCTTT.

Worth noting for this clone: This specimen includes other DNA sequences encoding the same CDR3. The genes are TRBV28 and TRBJ1-2; a weak D match, TRBD1 (5 bases). The V end lost 3 bases, the J end lost 5 bases, and 7 bases lay between the germline ends. This CDR3 spans 12 amino acids. Germline CDR1 MDHEN, CDR2 SYDVKM. The CDR3 nucleotides read TGTGCCAGCAGTTTGGGGGGATATGGCTACACCTTC. Translated, it gives CASSLGGYGYTF.

The chain combines TRBV7-2 with TRBJ2-2; a possible D gene is TRBD1 (6 bases). Trimming stripped 4 bases from V and 7 bases from J, with 13 bases between. Germline V CDR1 and CDR2: SGHTA, FQGNSA. The CDR3 loop spans 14 amino acids. As DNA, the CDR3 is TGTGCCAGCAGCTCAATTGGACAGATCGGGGAGCTGTTTTTT. It yields the protein CASSSIGQIGELFF.

The rearrangement links TRBV28 to TRBJ2-7, with TRBD1 as a possible D gene (5 bases). V lost 7 bases and J lost 6, with 13 bases in between. Germline V gene lookup returns CDR1 MDHEN and CDR2 SYDVKM. The CDR3 contains 12 residues. CDR3 nucleotides: TGTGCCAGCACCTTAGCAGGGCGCGAGCAGTACTTC. This codes for CASTLAGREQYF.

This chain joins TRBV5-8 and TRBJ1-5; TRBD1 matches 9 bases. V shed 2 bases and J 1 base; nucleotides not matched to a gene: 7. This CDR3 contains 17 residues. Germline lookup yields CDR1 SGHTS and CDR2 YDEGEE. CDR3 in amino acids: CASSFLPGTGSNQPQHF. For the CDR3, the DNA is TGTGCCAGCAGCTTTTTACCTGGGACAGGGAGCAATCAGCCCCAGCATTTT.